Below are 21 T cell receptor beta chains sequenced from a single sample in a study of T cell responses to AZD1222 COVID-19 vaccine. Using immunoSEQ multiplex PCR, the repertoire was profiled, and TCRdb retains in-frame clones only, with some absent. The sample consists of around 95,000 clones, less than 90% of them appearing once. The specimen was peripheral blood, collected on day 0 of AZD1222 vaccination. All receptors derive from an adult in good health.

The chain uses TRBV5-1 and TRBJ2-1, with 9 nucleotides matching TRBD1. The CDR3 runs to 15 residues. Germline CDR1 is SGHRS and CDR2 is YFSETQ. Trimming removed 0 bases from V and 10 bases from J; junction bases left unmatched: 8. The CDR3, as DNA: TGCGCCAGCAGCTTGGGGGACAGGGATACCGGGGAGCAGTTCTTC. Translating it yields CASSLGDRDTGEQFF.

The table lists this clone with a count of one. The J gene is TRBJ2-1, the V gene TRBV30; tentatively, D is TRBD1 (6 bases). Trimming removed 5 bases at V and 0 bases at J, with 11 bases between. This CDR3 comprises 14 residues. From germline, CDR1 is GTSNPN and CDR2 SVGIG (reference sequence). CDR3 coding DNA: TGTGCCTGGGCGGACAGCCCCTCCTACAATGAGCAGTTCTTC. It codes for CAWADSPSYNEQFF.

Here the CDR3 reads CASSAGLGSTEAFF. For the CDR3, the DNA is TGCGCCAGCAGCGCCGGACTCGGGAGCACTGAAGCTTTCTTT. This sequence joins TRBV5-1 and TRBJ1-1; D not resolved. The CDR3 is made up of 14 amino acids. Deletions cut 4 bases from V and 4 bases from J, with 14 bases between. CDR1 is SGHRS and CDR2 is YFSETQ in the germline V gene.

The rearrangement joins TRBV19 to TRBJ2-2; D is uncertain. Germline lookup yields CDR1 LNHDA and CDR2 SQIVND (reference sequence). There are 12 residues in the CDR3. Trimming took off 8 bases at V and 6 bases at J, with 10 bases between the two ends. In DNA form, the CDR3 reads TGTGCCAGTCTACCCCGGGCCGGGGAGCTGTTTTTT. Its protein product is CASLPRAGELFF. Looking up the rest from reference TRBV19 and TRBJ2-2 gives the full variable domain: DGGITQSPKYLFRKEGQNVTLSCEQNLNHDAMYWYRQDPGQGLRLIYYSQIVNDFQKGDIAEGYSVSREKKESFPLTVTSAQKNPTAFYLCASLPRAGELFFGEGSRLTVL.

This chain links TRBV19 with TRBJ2-3; the D gene is possibly TRBD1 (5 bases). Germline CDR1 LNHDA, CDR2 SQIVND (reference sequence). V gave up 8 bases and J gave up 6 bases, with 21 bases separating them. This CDR3 is built from 15 residues. The CDR3: CASAVGRAMVDTQYF. CDR3 in DNA: TGTGCCAGTGCCGTGGGGCGCGCTATGGTGGATACGCAGTATTTT.

The chain is built from TRBV7-2 and TRBJ2-6; D unresolved. The CDR3 is made up of 17 amino acids. V lost 2 bases and J 0 bases, leaving 11 bases between the germline ends. CDR1 and CDR2 from the germline V gene are SGHTA and FQGNSA. For the CDR3, the DNA is TGTGCCAGCAGCTTAAGGGTTGGGTTCTCTGGGGCCAACGTCCTGACTTTC. Translated: CASSLRVGFSGANVLTF.

V gene TRBV5-1 combines with J gene TRBJ2-2; 9 bases are a match to TRBD1. Germline V gene data show CDR1 as SGHRS and CDR2 as YFSETQ. The CDR3 consists of 19 residues. J was trimmed by 0 bases and V by 2 bases; bases with no gene match: 11. CDR3 region: CASSFLGTGWNANTGELFF. In DNA form, the CDR3 reads TGCGCCAGCAGCTTTTTGGGGACAGGGTGGAACGCGAACACCGGGGAGCTGTTTTTT.

The V gene is TRBV27, the J gene TRBJ1-5; D not certain. V dropped 2 bases and J dropped 4 bases, with 6 bases sitting between them. This CDR3 contains 13 residues. Looked up from germline, CDR1 is MNHEY and CDR2 is SMNVEV (reference sequence). The CDR3 region is CASSLRENQPQHF. CDR3 in DNA: TGTGCCAGCAGTTTACGGGAGAATCAGCCCCAGCATTTT.

The V and J genes are TRBV10-3 and TRBJ1-5; no definite D call. Germline assignment: CDR1 ENHRY and CDR2 SYGVKD. This CDR3 has 15 residues. V lost 0 bases and J lost 7, with 13 bases in between. The CDR3 DNA follows: TGTGCCATCAGTGAGTCAGGATCGGTTGCGCAGCCCCAGCATTTT. The encoded protein is CAISESGSVAQPQHF.

The chain carries TRBV6-5 and TRBJ2-3, with D unclear. The CDR3 has 14 residues. V was clipped by 0 bases and J by 6 bases, with 10 bases between them. The V gene's germline CDR1 is MNHEY and CDR2 SVGAGI. The CDR3 DNA is TGTGCCAGCAGTTACTCGTCGACTGGTGATACGCAGTATTTT. Its translation is CASSYSSTGDTQYF.

V and J are TRBV7-9 and TRBJ1-5; D gene uncertain. CDR1 is SEHNR and CDR2 is FQNEAQ in the germline V gene (reference sequence). The CDR3 runs to 12 residues. The V end was cut by 4 bases, the J end by 7 bases, with 8 bases between. CDR3 in amino acids: CASSSFGQPQHF. CDR3 nucleotide sequence: TGTGCCAGCAGCTCGTTCGGGCAGCCCCAGCATTTT.

This clone was found once. CDR3 sequence reads: CASSHRLRTSGRGIGELFF. CDR3 nucleotide sequence: TGTGCCAGCAGCCATCGCCTGCGGACTAGCGGGAGAGGAATCGGGGAGCTGTTTTTT. The chain recombines TRBV3-1 (or the pseudogene TRBV3-2) with TRBJ2-2; 13 nucleotides agree with TRBD2. Germline-derived CDR1 and CDR2 are LGHDT and YNNKEL (reference sequence). This CDR3 contains 19 residues. J lost 7 bases, V lost 3 bases, and 14 bases had no gene match.

Turning to this clone: One end of the junction does not line up with germline, which may come from a read error. This sequence joins TRBV6-5 and TRBJ2-7, with D hard to call. The CDR3 length is 14 residues. Germline V CDR1 and CDR2: MNHEY, SVGAGI. The CDR3 DNA sequence: TGTGCCAGCAGTTATTTGGATTCCTCCCACGAGCAGTACTTC. This codes for CASSYLDSSHEQYF.

This rearrangement joins TRBV11-2 to TRBJ1-6, with D hard to call. Trimming pared 8 bases from V and 1 base from J, leaving 9 bases between. The germline V gene has CDR1 SGHAT and CDR2 FQNNGV. This CDR3 has 14 residues. The CDR3 here is CASLGASYNSPLHF. CDR3 nucleotides: TGTGCCAGCCTCGGAGCGTCCTATAATTCACCCCTCCACTTT.

The V gene is TRBV28, the J gene TRBJ2-1, with a possible D match to TRBD1 (5 bases). Per the germline V gene, CDR1 is MDHEN and CDR2 is SYDVKM. The V end lost 6 bases, the J end lost 4 bases, and 16 bases lay between the germline ends. CDR3 length: 15 amino acids. The CDR3 DNA follows: TGTGCCAGCAGCCCCCTACAGGACCCTTACAATGAGCAGTTCTTC. Translated: CASSPLQDPYNEQFF.

In DNA form, the CDR3 reads TGTGCCAGCAGCTTTCCCGGGACAGGGTGGTTCTCTGGGGCCAACGTCCTGACTTTC. Its translation is CASSFPGTGWFSGANVLTF. The rearrangement links TRBV11-3 to TRBJ2-6; 9 nucleotides line up with TRBD1. From germline, CDR1 is SGHNT and CDR2 YENEEA. With 3 bases clipped from V and 0 bases from J, the junction kept 9 bases outside the gene matches. This CDR3 is 19 amino acids long.

This clone was seen just once. The chain recombines TRBV11-3 with TRBJ1-2; D ambiguous. The germline V and J ends were trimmed by 1 base and 8 bases, with 8 bases remaining between them. Per the germline V gene, CDR1 is SGHNT and CDR2 is YENEEA. This CDR3 comprises 12 residues. The CDR3 DNA reads as TGTGCCAGCAGCTTAGGGCGTCAAGGCTACACCTTC. Translation gives CASSLGRQGYTF.

The V call is TRBV27, the J call TRBJ1-6; D gene unclear. V was pared by 3 bases and J by 8 bases, with 11 bases between. CDR1 is MNHEY and CDR2 is SMNVEV in the germline V gene (reference sequence). This CDR3 comprises 14 residues. CDR3 sequence: CASSFAGSHSPLHF. CDR3 nucleotides: TGTGCCAGCAGTTTCGCGGGGTCTCATTCACCCCTCCACTTT.

The chain employs TRBV4-3 and TRBJ2-4, with D perhaps matching TRBD1 (6 bases). The CDR3 sequence is 18 residues long. Trimming left V 1 base short and J 0 bases short, with 16 bases between. From germline, CDR1 is LGHNA and CDR2 YSLEER. The CDR3 spells CASSQGSGTSLAKNIQYF. DNA of the CDR3: TGCGCCAGCAGCCAAGGGTCCGGGACATCCCTAGCCAAAAACATTCAGTACTTC.

This clone was counted once. This chain connects TRBV2 to TRBJ1-5, with 9 nucleotides matching TRBD1. Germline CDR1 SNHLY, CDR2 FYNNEI. J gave up 6 bases and V 6 bases, and 6 bases lay outside the gene matches. The CDR3 has 14 residues. Here the CDR3 DNA reads TGTGCCAGCAGGGAAACAGGGGGCGGTCAGCCCCAGCATTTT. Protein product: CASRETGGGQPQHF.

The rearrangement links TRBV6-5 to TRBJ2-6; D gene unclear. In germline, CDR1 is MNHEY, CDR2 SVGAGI. Trimming removed 8 bases at V and 2 bases at J, with 10 bases between. The CDR3 has 14 amino acids. CDR3 nucleotide sequence: TGTGCCAGCCGGGCGAGAGCTGGGGCCAACGTCCTGACTTTC. Protein product: CASRARAGANVLTF.